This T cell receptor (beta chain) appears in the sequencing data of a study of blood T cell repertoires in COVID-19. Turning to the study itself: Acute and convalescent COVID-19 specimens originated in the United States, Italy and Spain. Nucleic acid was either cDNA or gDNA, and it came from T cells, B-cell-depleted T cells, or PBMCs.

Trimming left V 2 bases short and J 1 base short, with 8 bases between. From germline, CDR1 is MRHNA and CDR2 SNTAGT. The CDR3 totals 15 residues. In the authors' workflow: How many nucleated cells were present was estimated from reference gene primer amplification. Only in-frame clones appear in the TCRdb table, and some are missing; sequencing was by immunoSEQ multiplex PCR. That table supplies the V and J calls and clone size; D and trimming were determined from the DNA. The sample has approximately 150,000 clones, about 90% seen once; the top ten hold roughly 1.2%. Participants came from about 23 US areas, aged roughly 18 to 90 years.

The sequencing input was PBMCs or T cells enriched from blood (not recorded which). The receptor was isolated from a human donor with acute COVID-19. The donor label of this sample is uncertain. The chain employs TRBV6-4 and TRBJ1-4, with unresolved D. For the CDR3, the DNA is TGTGCCAGCAGTGACGGTCGGGTAACTAATGAAAAACTGTTTTTT. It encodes CASSDGRVTNEKLFF.